These 32 T cell receptor beta chains share one sample of origin, sequenced in a study of blood T cell repertoires in COVID-19. Method: immunoSEQ multiplex PCR; TCRdb's copy keeps in-frame clones and lacks some. Altogether about 200,000 clones are present, 85% to 90% being singletons, with the ten largest covering 4.4%. The specimen sequenced was peripheral blood. These receptors originate from a man aged 45 to 65 with acute or convalescent COVID-19.

V and J are TRBV7-4 and TRBJ1-1; 9 positions match TRBD1. V lost 5 bases, J lost 4 bases, and 8 bases stayed unmatched. The V gene's germline CDR1 is SGHVT and CDR2 SQSDAQ. The length of the CDR3 is 15 residues. The CDR3 spells CASSARDRVGTEAFF. As DNA, the CDR3 is TGTGCCAGCAGCGCCCGGGACAGGGTGGGCACTGAAGCTTTCTTT.

The chain recombines TRBV7-9 with TRBJ1-1, with a weak D call TRBD1 (6 bases). Germline CDR1 SEHNR, CDR2 FQNEAQ (reference sequence). The CDR3 loop spans 13 amino acids. V gave up 1 base and J gave up 3 bases, with 6 bases separating them. The CDR3 sequence is CASSLDRDTEAFF. The CDR3 DNA follows: TGTGCCAGCAGCTTAGACAGGGACACTGAAGCTTTCTTT.

V usage is TRBV15 and J usage is TRBJ1-5; no clear D gene. This CDR3 has 13 residues. Trimming removed 2 bases at V and 6 bases at J, with 8 bases between. Germline V lookup: CDR1 LNHNV, CDR2 YYDKDF (reference sequence). CDR3 region: CATSRSSSQPQHF. The CDR3 region has the DNA TGTGCCACCAGCAGATCATCCAGTCAGCCCCAGCATTTT.

The V and J genes are TRBV29-1 and TRBJ1-2; D is uncertain. The V gene's germline CDR1 is SQVTM and CDR2 ANQGSEA. V was cut by 1 base and J by 4 bases, with 10 bases left in between. CDR3 length: 13 residues. The CDR3 DNA is TGCAGCGTTGAAGTTTCAGCGGCCTATGGCTACACCTTC. Protein sequence: CSVEVSAAYGYTF.

The chain is built from TRBV21-1 and TRBJ1-1; the tabulated D call, TRBD1, remains unverified against the DNA. TRBV21-1 is termed a pseudogene. CDR3 length equals 17 residues. DNA for the CDR3: TGTGCCAGCAGCAAGGAGGACAGCACATTCGGGTCCACTGAAGCTTTCTTT. The encoded protein is CASSKEDSTFGSTEAFF.

V gene TRBV4-1 combines with J gene TRBJ1-4; 7 bases are shared with TRBD1. After removal of 4 bases from V and 4 bases from J, the junction contained 6 bases not matched to a gene. The CDR3 contains 15 residues. Germline V gene sequence: CDR1 MGHRA, CDR2 YSYEKL. CDR3 coding DNA: TGCGCCAGCAGCCCACCGGGACAGAGTAATGAAAAACTGTTTTTT. Translated, it gives CASSPPGQSNEKLFF.

The J gene is TRBJ2-7, the V gene TRBV7-9, with TRBD2 as a possible D gene (6 bases). The germline V gene encodes CDR1 SEHNR and CDR2 FQNEAQ (reference sequence). Between the trimmed V and J ends, which lost 1 base and 5 bases, there was a span of 15 bases. The CDR3 runs 15 residues. CDR3 nucleotide sequence: TGTGCCAGCAGCTTAGGGGTGAATGGCGGGGACGAGCAGTACTTC. This translates into CASSLGVNGGDEQYF.

CDR3: CASSLDSTYEQYF. DNA of the CDR3: TGTGCCAGCAGCTTAGACAGCACCTACGAGCAGTACTTC. The genes are TRBV7-9 and TRBJ2-7; D gene ambiguous. The CDR3 loop spans 13 amino acids. V lost 1 base to trimming and J lost 2 bases, with 6 bases between them. The germline V gene encodes CDR1 SEHNR and CDR2 FQNEAQ (reference sequence).

The chain carries TRBV20-1 and TRBJ1-2; unclear D gene. The CDR3 loop spans 11 amino acids. Trimming left V 3 bases short and J 8 bases short, with 10 bases between. Germline CDR1 reads DFQATT; CDR2 reads SNEGSKA (reference sequence). CDR3 protein: CSASFPGGYTF. CDR3 bases: TGCAGTGCTAGTTTCCCCGGGGGCTACACCTTC.

The chain combines TRBV19 with TRBJ2-7, with 10 positions matching TRBD1. With V trimmed by 4 bases and J by 2 bases, 11 bases remained unmatched. This CDR3 contains 17 residues. Per germline, CDR1 LNHDA and CDR2 SQIVND (reference sequence). The CDR3 protein is CASSNPNSGQGTYEQYF. CDR3 DNA: TGTGCCAGTAGTAACCCGAACTCGGGACAGGGGACCTACGAGCAGTACTTC. The variable domain in full, with the rest retrieved from reference TRBV19 and TRBJ2-7, is DGGITQSPKYLFRKEGQNVTLSCEQNLNHDAMYWYRQDPGQGLRLIYYSQIVNDFQKGDIAEGYSVSREKKESFPLTVTSAQKNPTAFYLCASSNPNSGQGTYEQYFGPGTRLTVT.

CDR3 nucleotide sequence: TGCGCCAGCAGCCAACCGGGACAGGGTCCCGGGGAGCTGTTTTTT. Protein sequence: CASSQPGQGPGELFF. This rearrangement joins TRBV4-1 to TRBJ2-2; 9 nucleotides agree with TRBD1. The CDR3 is 15 amino acids. Looked up from germline, CDR1 is MGHRA and CDR2 is YSYEKL. J was trimmed by 6 bases and V by 2 bases; bases with no gene match: 4.

This chain uses TRBV4-2 with TRBJ2-3, with a weak D call TRBD1 (6 bases). V was pared by 3 bases and J by 0 bases, with 19 bases between. The CDR3 covers 18 residues. Germline V gives CDR1 LGHNA, CDR2 YNFKEQ. The CDR3 sequence: CASSQDEGLGTSTDTQYF. The CDR3 DNA sequence: TGTGCCAGCAGCCAGGATGAGGGGCTTGGGACAAGCACAGATACGCAGTATTTT.

This rearrangement joins TRBV20-1 to TRBJ1-5; 10 positions agree with TRBD1. The CDR3 extends over 14 amino acids. CDR1 is DFQATT and CDR2 is SNEGSKA in the germline V gene (reference sequence). V lost 3 bases, J lost 6 bases, and 5 bases stayed unmatched. The CDR3, as DNA: TGCAGTGCTAGTGGGACAGGGGACATTCAGCCCCAGCATTTT. Translating it yields CSASGTGDIQPQHF.

The V gene is TRBV18, the J gene TRBJ1-2; D perhaps matches TRBD1 (6 bases). From germline, CDR1 is KGHSH and CDR2 LQKENI. The CDR3 spans 14 residues. V gave up 6 bases and J gave up 4 bases, with 15 bases separating them. CDR3 loop: CASSIDRSRYGYTF. The CDR3 DNA follows: TGTGCCAGCTCCATCGACAGGTCGCGCTATGGCTACACCTTC. The full variable domain, rest sourced from reference TRBV18 and TRBJ1-2, is NAGVMQNPRHLVRRRGQEARLRCSPMKGHSHVYWYRQLPEEGLKFMVYLQKENIIDESGMPKERFSAEFPKEGPSILRIQQVVRGDSAAYFCASSIDRSRYGYTFGSGTRLTVV.

J is TRBJ1-6 and V is TRBV7-6; 9 nucleotides line up with TRBD1. Germline CDR1 and CDR2: SGHVS and FNYEAQ. This CDR3 is 16 amino acids long. V lost 5 bases to trimming and J lost 4 bases; unmatched junction nucleotides: 6. The DNA of the CDR3 is TGTGCCAGCAGCCCGATGGACAGGGGATATAATTCACCCCTCCACTTT. Residues: CASSPMDRGYNSPLHF. Full variable domain (remainder filled in from reference TRBV7-6 and TRBJ1-6): GAGVSQSPRYKVTKRGQDVALRCDPISGHVSLYWYRQALGQGPEFLTYFNYEAQQDKSGLPNDRFSAERPEGSISTLTIQRTEQRDSAMYRCASSPMDRGYNSPLHFGNGTRLTVT.

This chain joins TRBV9 and TRBJ1-2; 10 bases are a match to TRBD1. There are 15 residues in the CDR3. The junction had 8 bases not matched to a gene; V was cut back by 2 bases and J by 7 bases. The V gene's germline CDR1 is SGDLS and CDR2 YYNGEE. Written as DNA, the CDR3 is TGTGCCAGCAGCGTTACTGACAGGGGGCGAAGTGGCTACACCTTC. It encodes CASSVTDRGRSGYTF.

This clone came up once. This chain's CDR3 is CASTNGRTFRLGGANVLTF. The CDR3 nucleotides are TGTGCCAGTACCAATGGGCGGACATTCCGACTTGGTGGGGCCAACGTCCTGACTTTC. This chain connects TRBV19 to TRBJ2-6; TRBD1 might be the D (5 bases). V was clipped by 7 bases and J by 3 bases, with 25 bases between them. The length of the CDR3 is 19 residues. In germline, CDR1 is LNHDA, CDR2 SQIVND (reference sequence).

The chain joins TRBV7-9 to TRBJ1-4; D is perhaps TRBD1 (5 bases). Trimming left V 5 bases short and J 5 bases short, with 12 bases between. The germline V gene encodes CDR1 SEHNR and CDR2 FQNEAQ (reference sequence). CDR3 length equals 14 residues. CDR3 in DNA: TGTGCCAGCAGCGCGACAGCAGGAAATGAAAAACTGTTTTTT. Its protein is CASSATAGNEKLFF.

The gene calls are TRBV2 and TRBJ1-2; 8 bases fit TRBD1. V lost 2 bases and J lost 1; bases outside the gene matches: 3. Germline CDR1 is SNHLY and CDR2 is FYNNEI. This CDR3 contains 15 residues. CDR3: CASSERQGLNYGYTF. The CDR3 DNA follows: TGTGCCAGCAGTGAACGACAGGGGCTTAACTATGGCTACACCTTC.

The V call is TRBV12-5, the J call TRBJ2-1; TRBD2 matches 8 bases. The CDR3 extends over 15 amino acids. CDR1 and CDR2 from the germline V gene are LGHNT and FRNRAP. The ends lost 6 bases at V and 4 bases at J; junction bases unmatched: 8. CDR3 protein: CASGPGGGIYNEQFF. The CDR3 region has the DNA TGTGCTAGTGGACCCGGGGGGGGAATTTACAATGAGCAGTTCTTC. Looking up the rest from reference TRBV12-5 and TRBJ2-1 gives the full variable domain: DARVTQTPRHKVTEMGQEVTMRCQPILGHNTVFWYRQTMMQGLELLAYFRNRAPLDDSGMPKDRFSAEMPDATLATLKIQPSEPRDSAVYFCASGPGGGIYNEQFFGPGTRLTVL.

This clone was seen just once. The CDR3 region is CASSLADRGFFYGYTF. CDR3 DNA sequence: TGCGCCAGCAGCCTTGCAGACAGGGGGTTTTTCTATGGCTACACCTTC. The chain recombines TRBV5-1 with TRBJ1-2, with 9 bases lining up with TRBD1. V lost 4 bases, J lost 4 bases, and 11 bases stayed unmatched. Germline CDR1 SGHRS, CDR2 YFSETQ. CDR3 length: 16 residues.

With respect to this clone: Germline is not matched at one junction end, which may reflect a read error. The chain couples TRBV2 to TRBJ1-1; the D is unclear. Germline assignment: CDR1 SNHLY and CDR2 FYNNEI. The CDR3 extends over 11 amino acids. The CDR3 is CASSEISEAFF. The CDR3 bases are TGTGCCAGCAGTGAAATTTCTGAGGCTTTCTTT.

The gene calls are TRBV5-1 and TRBJ2-3; the D gene is possibly TRBD1 (5 bases). Trimming shortened V by 0 bases and J by 12 bases, and 8 bases separated the two germline ends. Germline V lookup: CDR1 SGHRS, CDR2 YFSETQ. This CDR3 has 11 amino acids. The CDR3 protein is CASSLGRGQYF. CDR3 DNA sequence: TGCGCCAGCAGCTTGGGTAGGGGCCAGTATTTT.

The rearrangement uses TRBV19 and TRBJ2-3, with TRBD2 matching 12 bases. This CDR3 has 20 residues. V was clipped by 1 base and J by 0 bases; unmatched bases: 11. Per germline, CDR1 LNHDA and CDR2 SQIVND (reference sequence). Here the CDR3 reads CASSIGASGGGSPSTDTQYF. CDR3 nucleotide sequence: TGTGCCAGTAGTATAGGGGCTAGCGGGGGGGGATCCCCTAGCACAGATACGCAGTATTTT.

In the case of this clone: Distinct nucleotide sequences in the sample also encode this CDR3. J is TRBJ2-2 and V is TRBV7-2, with 8 bases aligning to TRBD1. From germline, CDR1 is SGHTA and CDR2 FQGNSA. V lost 5 bases, J lost 4 bases, and 6 bases stayed unmatched. This CDR3 is built from 15 residues. The CDR3 sequence: CASSHGQGGTGELFF. The CDR3 DNA sequence: TGTGCCAGCAGCCACGGACAGGGTGGCACCGGGGAGCTGTTTTTT.

This sequence joins TRBV18 and TRBJ1-1; tentative D call: TRBD1 (6 bases). V lost 1 base to trimming and J lost 1 base, with 7 bases between them. CDR1 is KGHSH, CDR2 LQKENI, per germline. There are 14 residues in the CDR3. As DNA, the CDR3 is TGTGCCAGCTCACCACAGGACAGGAACACTGAAGCTTTCTTT. Encoded protein: CASSPQDRNTEAFF.

The gene calls are TRBV6-6 and TRBJ1-2; tentatively, D is TRBD1 (5 bases). Trimming took 2 bases from V and 10 from J, leaving 17 bases between them. CDR1 and CDR2 from the germline V gene are MNHNY and SVGAGI (reference sequence). This CDR3 contains 14 residues. The CDR3 sequence is CASSYVDISSIYTF. The CDR3 DNA reads as TGTGCCAGCAGTTACGTGGACATTTCCTCGATCTACACCTTC.

The genes are TRBV5-6 and TRBJ2-7; 9 bases map to TRBD1. The V segment lost 4 bases and the J segment 5 bases; nucleotides outside the gene matches: 10. The CDR3 loop spans 15 amino acids. Germline values: CDR1 SGHDT, CDR2 YYEEEE. The DNA for the CDR3 is TGTGCCAGCAGCCTTATGGGGACAGGGCTCAACGAGCAGTACTTC. Amino acids: CASSLMGTGLNEQYF.

The chain is built from TRBV19 and TRBJ1-4, with 8 bases matching TRBD1. This CDR3 is 15 amino acids long. The germline gives CDR1 LNHDA, CDR2 SQIVND (reference sequence). V shed 9 bases and J 3 bases; nucleotides not matched to a gene: 9. The CDR3 region has the DNA TGTGCCAGCTGTAACCAGGGGGCTGCTAATGAAAAACTGTTTTTT. It is translated as CASCNQGAANEKLFF.

Written as DNA, the CDR3 is TGTGCCAGCAGCGGACAGGATAACTATGGCTACACCTTC. Amino acid sequence: CASSGQDNYGYTF. The chain has TRBV7-9 and TRBJ1-2, with 7 nucleotides matching TRBD1. J was trimmed by 1 base and V by 5 bases; bases with no gene match: 1. The CDR3 loop spans 13 amino acids. CDR1 and CDR2 (germline): SEHNR, FQNEAQ (reference sequence). The variable domain in full, completed from reference TRBV7-9 and TRBJ1-2, reads DTGVSQNPRHKITKRGQNVTFRCDPISEHNRLYWYRQTLGQGPEFLTYFQNEAQLEKSRLLSDRFSAERPKGSFSTLEIQRTEQGDSAMYLCASSGQDNYGYTFGSGTRLTVV.

The chain uses TRBV2 and TRBJ1-4; D may be TRBD1 (6 bases). The CDR3 sequence is 14 residues long. Germline V CDR1 and CDR2: SNHLY, FYNNEI. The V gene lost 4 bases and the J gene lost 8 bases, with 14 bases spanning the gap. The CDR3 reads CASSGRGGREKLFF. The CDR3 coding sequence is TGTGCCAGCAGTGGCAGGGGCGGGCGGGAAAAACTGTTTTTT.

V and J are TRBV5-1 and TRBJ1-2; TRBD1 matches at 7 bases. Germline V lookup: CDR1 SGHRS, CDR2 YFSETQ. The CDR3 has 15 amino acids. V shed 0 bases, J shed 4 bases, and the junction held 6 bases outside the gene matches. The CDR3 region is CASSLAARQGYGYTF. In nucleotides, the CDR3 is TGCGCCAGCAGCTTGGCCGCCCGACAGGGCTATGGCTACACCTTC.